The clone carrying this T cell receptor beta chain was counted ten times or more. The target antigen is unknown. This specimen comes from a study of blood T cells in healthy people across ages. The study, taken as a whole, reports: The unknown donor CMV status may have confounded expanded clonotype changes.

A second PCR of roughly 6 to 12 cycles used a sample-barcoded 5' primer and a J-beta primer mix. TCRdb itself ran the 5' RACE reads through MiXCR, one entry per CDR3 protein. This repertoire shows roughly 1.9 million distinct CDR3 sequences, roughly two fifths found once; its top ten account for around 23%. The ends lost 6 bases at V and 0 bases at J; junction bases unmatched: 4. Germline CDR1 is SQVTM and CDR2 is ANQGSEA. CDR3 length equals 14 residues. The receptor was derived from a human donor in good health. This rearrangement joins TRBV29-1 to TRBJ2-1; 8 bases are shared with TRBD2. The sequenced sample consisted of blood. As DNA, the CDR3 is TGCAGCGTCGGGGGGGGTAGCTCCTACAATGAGCAGTTCTTC. Amino acids: CSVGGGSSYNEQFF.